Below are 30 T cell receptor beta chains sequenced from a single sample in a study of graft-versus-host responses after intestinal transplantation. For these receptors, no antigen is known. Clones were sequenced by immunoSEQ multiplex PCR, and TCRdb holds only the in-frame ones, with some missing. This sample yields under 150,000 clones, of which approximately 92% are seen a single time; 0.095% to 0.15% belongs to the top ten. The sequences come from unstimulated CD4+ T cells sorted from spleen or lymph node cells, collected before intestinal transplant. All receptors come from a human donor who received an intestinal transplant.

The CDR3 DNA is TGCGCCAGCAGCCCCGTCCCGGGACTAGCGGGAGCCTACGAGCAGTACTTC. Amino acids: CASSPVPGLAGAYEQYF. The V call is TRBV5-1, the J call TRBJ2-7; 14 nucleotides line up with TRBD2. Germline trimming cut 4 bases from V and 2 bases from J; bases unmatched to any gene: 8. The CDR3 totals 17 residues. The germline CDR1 and CDR2 sequences are SGHRS and YFSETQ.

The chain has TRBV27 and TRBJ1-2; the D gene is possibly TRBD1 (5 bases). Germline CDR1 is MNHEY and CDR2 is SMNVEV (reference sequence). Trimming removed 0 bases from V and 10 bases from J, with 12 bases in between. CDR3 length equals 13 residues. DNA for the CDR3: TGTGCCAGCAGTTTATCTGGAGGGGTTGACTACACCTTC. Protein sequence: CASSLSGGVDYTF.

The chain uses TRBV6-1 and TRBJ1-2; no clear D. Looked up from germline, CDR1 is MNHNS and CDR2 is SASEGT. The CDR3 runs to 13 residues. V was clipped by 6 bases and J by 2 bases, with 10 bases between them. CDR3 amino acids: CASRSVRNYGYTF. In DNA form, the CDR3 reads TGTGCCAGCAGGTCGGTCCGGAACTATGGCTACACCTTC.

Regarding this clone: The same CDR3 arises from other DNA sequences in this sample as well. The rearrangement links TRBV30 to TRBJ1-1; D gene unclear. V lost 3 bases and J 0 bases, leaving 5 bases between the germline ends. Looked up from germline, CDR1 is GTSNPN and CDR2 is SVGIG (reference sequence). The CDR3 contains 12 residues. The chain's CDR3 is CAWSVMNTEAFF. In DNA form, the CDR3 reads TGTGCCTGGAGCGTGATGAACACTGAAGCTTTCTTT.

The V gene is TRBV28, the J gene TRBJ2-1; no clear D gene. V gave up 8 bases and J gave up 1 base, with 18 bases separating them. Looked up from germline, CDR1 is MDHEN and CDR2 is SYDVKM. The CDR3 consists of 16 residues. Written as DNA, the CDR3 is TGTGCCAGCTCTAGGCGGCTGCTAATTTCCTACAATGAGCAGTTCTTC. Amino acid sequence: CASSRRLLISYNEQFF.

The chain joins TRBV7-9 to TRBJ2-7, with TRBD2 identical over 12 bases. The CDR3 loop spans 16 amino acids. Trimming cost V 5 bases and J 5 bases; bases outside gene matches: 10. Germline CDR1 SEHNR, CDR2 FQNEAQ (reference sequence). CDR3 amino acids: CASSLRLAGVLDEQYF. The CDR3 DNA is TGTGCCAGCAGCCTTCGACTAGCGGGAGTTTTAGACGAGCAGTACTTC.

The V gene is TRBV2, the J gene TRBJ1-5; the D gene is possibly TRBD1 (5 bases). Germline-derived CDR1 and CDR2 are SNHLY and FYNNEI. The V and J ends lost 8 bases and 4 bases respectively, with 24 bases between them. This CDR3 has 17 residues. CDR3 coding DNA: TGTGCCAGCGGTCGCAGGGCGGTGAGGGGTGTAAATCAGCCCCAGCATTTT. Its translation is CASGRRAVRGVNQPQHF.

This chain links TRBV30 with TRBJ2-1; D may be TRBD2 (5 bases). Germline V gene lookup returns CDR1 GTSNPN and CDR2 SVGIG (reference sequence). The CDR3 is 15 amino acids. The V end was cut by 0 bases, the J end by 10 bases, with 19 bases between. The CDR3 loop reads CAWSVGPLSSPEQFF. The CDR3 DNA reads TGTGCCTGGAGTGTAGGACCGCTTTCTAGCCCCGAGCAGTTCTTC. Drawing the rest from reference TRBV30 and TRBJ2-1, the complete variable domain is SQTIHQWPATLVQPVGSPLSLECTVEGTSNPNLYWYRQAAGRGLQLLFYSVGIGQISSEVPQNLSASRPQDRQFILSSKKLLLSDSGFYLCAWSVGPLSSPEQFFGPGTRLTVL.

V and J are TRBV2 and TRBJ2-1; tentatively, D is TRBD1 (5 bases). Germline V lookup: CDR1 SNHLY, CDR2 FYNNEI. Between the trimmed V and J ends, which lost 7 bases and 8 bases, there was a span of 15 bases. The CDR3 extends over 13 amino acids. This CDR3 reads CASTWQGKDEQFF. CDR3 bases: TGTGCCAGCACGTGGCAGGGTAAGGATGAGCAGTTCTTC.

Here the CDR3 reads CASSYRGGRSYEQYF. The CDR3 DNA is TGTGCCAGCAGTTATCGAGGCGGGAGGTCCTACGAGCAGTACTTC. V usage is TRBV6-5 and J usage is TRBJ2-7; TRBD2 matches at 8 bases. This CDR3 has 15 amino acids. The J segment lost 1 base and the V segment lost 3 bases, leaving 5 bases of the junction unmatched. CDR1 is MNHEY and CDR2 is SVGAGI in the germline V gene.

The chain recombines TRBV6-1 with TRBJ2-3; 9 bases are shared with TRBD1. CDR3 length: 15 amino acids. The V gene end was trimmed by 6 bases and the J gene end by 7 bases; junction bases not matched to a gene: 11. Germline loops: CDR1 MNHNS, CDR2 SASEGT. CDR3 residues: CASSMQGQGANTQYF. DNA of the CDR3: TGTGCCAGCAGCATGCAGGGACAGGGAGCAAATACGCAGTATTTT.

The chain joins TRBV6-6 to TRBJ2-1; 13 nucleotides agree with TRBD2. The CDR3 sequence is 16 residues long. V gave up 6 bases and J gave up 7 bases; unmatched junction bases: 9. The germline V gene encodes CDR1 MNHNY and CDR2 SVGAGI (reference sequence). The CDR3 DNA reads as TGTGCCAGCAGCGAATCCGGGACTAGCGGGAAAAATGAGCAGTTCTTC. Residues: CASSESGTSGKNEQFF.

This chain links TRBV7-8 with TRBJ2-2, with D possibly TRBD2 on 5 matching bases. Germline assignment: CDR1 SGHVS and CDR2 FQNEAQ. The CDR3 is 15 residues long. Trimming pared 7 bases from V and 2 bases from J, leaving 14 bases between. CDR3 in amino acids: CASIVTSSNTGELFF. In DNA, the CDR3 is TGTGCCAGCATCGTTACTAGTAGTAACACCGGGGAGCTGTTTTTT.

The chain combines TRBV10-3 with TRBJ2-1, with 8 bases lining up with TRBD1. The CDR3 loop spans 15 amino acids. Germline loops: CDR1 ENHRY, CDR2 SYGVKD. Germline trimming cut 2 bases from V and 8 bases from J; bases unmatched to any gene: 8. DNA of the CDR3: TGTGCCATCAGTGAGCCCCAGGGGGCGGTGGATGAGCAGTTCTTC. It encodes CAISEPQGAVDEQFF.

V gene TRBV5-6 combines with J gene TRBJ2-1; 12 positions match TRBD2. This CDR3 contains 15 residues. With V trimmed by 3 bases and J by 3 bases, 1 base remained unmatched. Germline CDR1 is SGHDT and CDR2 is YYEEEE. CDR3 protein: CASSWTSGNYNEQFF. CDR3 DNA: TGTGCCAGCAGCTGGACTAGCGGGAACTACAATGAGCAGTTCTTC.

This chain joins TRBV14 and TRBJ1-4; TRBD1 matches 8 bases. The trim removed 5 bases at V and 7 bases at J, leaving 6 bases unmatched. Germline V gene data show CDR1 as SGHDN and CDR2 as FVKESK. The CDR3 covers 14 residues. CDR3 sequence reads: CASSGQGWVEKLFF. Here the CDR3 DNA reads TGTGCCAGCAGCGGACAGGGCTGGGTTGAAAAACTGTTTTTT.

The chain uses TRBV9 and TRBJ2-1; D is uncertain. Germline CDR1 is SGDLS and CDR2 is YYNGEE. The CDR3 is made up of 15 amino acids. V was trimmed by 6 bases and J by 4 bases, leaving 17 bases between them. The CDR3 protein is CASTVGGEEYNEQFF. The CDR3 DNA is TGTGCCAGCACCGTTGGCGGAGAAGAATACAATGAGCAGTTCTTC.

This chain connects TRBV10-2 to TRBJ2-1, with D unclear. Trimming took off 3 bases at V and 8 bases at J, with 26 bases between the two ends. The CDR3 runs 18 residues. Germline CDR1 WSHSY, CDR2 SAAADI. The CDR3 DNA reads TGCGCCAGCAGTGATTTAGACGAGACGCTCAGGAGAGGCGATGAGCAGTTCTTC. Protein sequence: CASSDLDETLRRGDEQFF.

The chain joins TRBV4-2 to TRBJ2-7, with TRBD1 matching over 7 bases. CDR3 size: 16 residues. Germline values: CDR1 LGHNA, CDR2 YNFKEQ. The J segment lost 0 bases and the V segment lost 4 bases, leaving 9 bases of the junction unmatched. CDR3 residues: CASSPKYDRDSYEQYF. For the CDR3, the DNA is TGTGCCAGCAGCCCAAAATACGACAGGGACTCCTACGAGCAGTACTTC.

This chain's CDR3 is CASSSQNRDRGGNEQFF. In DNA form, the CDR3 reads TGTGCCAGCAGCTCACAAAACCGGGACAGGGGGGGCAATGAGCAGTTCTTC. The chain has TRBV5-4 and TRBJ2-1; 11 bases fit TRBD1. The length of the CDR3 is 17 residues. V lost 3 bases to trimming and J lost 6 bases; unmatched junction nucleotides: 11. The germline V gene has CDR1 SGHNT and CDR2 YYREEE (reference sequence).

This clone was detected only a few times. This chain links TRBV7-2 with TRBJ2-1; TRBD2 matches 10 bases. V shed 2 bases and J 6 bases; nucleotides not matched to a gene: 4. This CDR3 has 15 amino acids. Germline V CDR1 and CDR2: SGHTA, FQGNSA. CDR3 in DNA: TGTGCCAGCAGCTTATATGCTAGCGGGGGCAATGAGCAGTTCTTC. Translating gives CASSLYASGGNEQFF.

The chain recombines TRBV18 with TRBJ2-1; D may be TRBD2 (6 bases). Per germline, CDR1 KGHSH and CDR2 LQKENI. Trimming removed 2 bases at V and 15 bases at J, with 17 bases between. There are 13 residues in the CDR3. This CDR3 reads CASSPGSPGAPFF. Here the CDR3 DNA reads TGTGCCAGCTCACCAGGTTCCCCGGGAGCCCCGTTCTTC. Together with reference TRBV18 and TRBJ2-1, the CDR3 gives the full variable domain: NAGVMQNPRHLVRRRGQEARLRCSPMKGHSHVYWYRQLPEEGLKFMVYLQKENIIDESGMPKERFSAEFPKEGPSILRIQQVVRGDSAAYFCASSPGSPGAPFFGPGTRLTVL.

In nucleotides, the CDR3 is TGTGCCAGCTCAATGGACAGGCAGGATGAGCAGTTCTTC. Its protein is CASSMDRQDEQFF. J is TRBJ2-1 and V is TRBV18, with 7 bases aligning to TRBD1. CDR1 KGHSH and CDR2 LQKENI come from the germline V gene. The trim removed 5 bases at V and 8 bases at J, leaving 6 bases unmatched. The CDR3 sequence is 13 residues long. The full variable domain, in which reference TRBV18 and TRBJ2-1 provide the parts outside the CDR3, is NAGVMQNPRHLVRRRGQEARLRCSPMKGHSHVYWYRQLPEEGLKFMVYLQKENIIDESGMPKERFSAEFPKEGPSILRIQQVVRGDSAAYFCASSMDRQDEQFFGPGTRLTVL.

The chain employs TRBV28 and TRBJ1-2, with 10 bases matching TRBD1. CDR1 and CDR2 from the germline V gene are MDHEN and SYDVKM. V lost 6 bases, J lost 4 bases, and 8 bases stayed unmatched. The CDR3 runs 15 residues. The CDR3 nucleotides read TGTGCCAGCAGCGGGCCGGGACAGGGGTTCTATGGCTACACCTTC. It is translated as CASSGPGQGFYGYTF.

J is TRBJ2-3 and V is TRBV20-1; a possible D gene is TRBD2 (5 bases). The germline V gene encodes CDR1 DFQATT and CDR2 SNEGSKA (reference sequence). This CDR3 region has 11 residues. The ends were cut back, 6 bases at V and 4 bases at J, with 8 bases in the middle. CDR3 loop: CSALAPDTQYF. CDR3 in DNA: TGCAGTGCGCTAGCCCCAGATACGCAGTATTTT.

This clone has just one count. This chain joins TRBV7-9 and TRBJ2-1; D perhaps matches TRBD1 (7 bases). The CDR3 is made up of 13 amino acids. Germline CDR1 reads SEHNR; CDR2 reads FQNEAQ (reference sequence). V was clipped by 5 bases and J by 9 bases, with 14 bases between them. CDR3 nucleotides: TGTGCCAGCAGCCCACGACAGGGAGGTGAGCAGTTCTTC. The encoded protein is CASSPRQGGEQFF.

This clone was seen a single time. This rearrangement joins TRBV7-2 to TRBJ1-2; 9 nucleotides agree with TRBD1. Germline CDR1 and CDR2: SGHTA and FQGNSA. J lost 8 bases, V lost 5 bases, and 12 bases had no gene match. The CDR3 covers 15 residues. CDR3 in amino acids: CASSRTGTGFNGYTF. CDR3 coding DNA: TGTGCCAGCAGCCGTACCGGGACAGGGTTCAACGGCTACACCTTC.

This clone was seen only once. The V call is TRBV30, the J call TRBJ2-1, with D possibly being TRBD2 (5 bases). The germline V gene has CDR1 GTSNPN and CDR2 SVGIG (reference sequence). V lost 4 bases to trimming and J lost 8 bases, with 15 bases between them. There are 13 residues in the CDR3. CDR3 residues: CAWNVLEGHEQFF. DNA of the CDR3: TGTGCCTGGAACGTCCTTGAGGGCCATGAGCAGTTCTTC.

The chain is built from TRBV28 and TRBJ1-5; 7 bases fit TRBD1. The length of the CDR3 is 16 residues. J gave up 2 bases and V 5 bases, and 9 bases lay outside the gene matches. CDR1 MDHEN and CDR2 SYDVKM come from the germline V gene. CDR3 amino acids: CASSLYRGFGNQPQHF. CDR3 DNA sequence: TGTGCCAGCAGTCTTTACAGGGGATTCGGCAATCAGCCCCAGCATTTT.

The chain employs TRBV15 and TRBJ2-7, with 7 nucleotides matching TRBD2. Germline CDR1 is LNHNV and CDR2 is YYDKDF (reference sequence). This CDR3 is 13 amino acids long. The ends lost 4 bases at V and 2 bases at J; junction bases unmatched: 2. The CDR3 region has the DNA TGTGCCACCAGCATGGCGGGGGCCTACGAGCAGTACTTC. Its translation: CATSMAGAYEQYF.